Presented here are 25 T cell receptor beta chains from one specimen sequenced in a study of blood T cell repertoires in COVID-19. This table comes from immunoSEQ multiplex PCR, and its TCRdb copy is limited to in-frame clones, with some not included. The table shows some 64,000 clones, with under 80% occurring only once. The sample was peripheral blood. The receptor source for this set is a human donor in a cohort sampled during active COVID-19.

This chain connects TRBV27 to TRBJ2-1; 7 bases fit TRBD2. The CDR3 runs 13 residues. Germline V lookup: CDR1 MNHEY, CDR2 SMNVEV (reference sequence). V lost 6 bases, J lost 5 bases, and 4 bases stayed unmatched. CDR3 coding DNA: TGTGCCAGCAGCAAGCGGGGAAACAATGAGCAGTTCTTC. Translating it yields CASSKRGNNEQFF.

The gene calls are TRBV19 and TRBJ1-5; D may be TRBD1 (6 bases). This CDR3 is built from 14 residues. Deletions cut 5 bases from V and 2 bases from J, with 10 bases between. Germline V gene sequence: CDR1 LNHDA, CDR2 SQIVND (reference sequence). CDR3 sequence reads: CASSETGGNQPQHF. The CDR3 nucleotides are TGTGCCAGTAGTGAGACAGGCGGCAATCAGCCCCAGCATTTT.

The chain combines TRBV7-2 with TRBJ1-1, with 7 positions matching TRBD1. The J segment lost 0 bases and the V segment lost 6 bases, leaving 4 bases of the junction unmatched. The CDR3 has 14 amino acids. Germline V lookup: CDR1 SGHTA, CDR2 FQGNSA. CDR3 coding DNA: TGTGCCAGCAGGCAGGGACAGATGAACACTGAAGCTTTCTTT. It codes for CASRQGQMNTEAFF.

The chain joins TRBV6-5 to TRBJ1-2, with D tentatively TRBD1 (6 bases). With 6 bases removed from V and 7 bases from J, the gap between germline ends came to 18 bases. This CDR3 contains 14 residues. Germline V gene lookup returns CDR1 MNHEY and CDR2 SVGAGI. CDR3 loop: CASSTEGRGTGYTF. CDR3 in DNA: TGTGCCAGCAGCACCGAGGGCAGGGGCACTGGCTACACCTTC.

This chain connects TRBV7-9 to TRBJ1-2; 7 positions agree with TRBD1. V shed 5 bases, J shed 13 bases, and the junction held 16 bases outside the gene matches. The CDR3 runs 14 residues. Germline lookup yields CDR1 SEHNR and CDR2 FQNEAQ (reference sequence). This CDR3 reads CASSRQGLGSVSTF. The DNA of the CDR3 is TGTGCCAGCAGCAGACAGGGCCTCGGGTCCGTGTCCACCTTC.

V usage is TRBV30 and J usage is TRBJ1-6; D gene unclear. Germline V gives CDR1 GTSNPN, CDR2 SVGIG (reference sequence). V lost 2 bases and J 8 bases, leaving 10 bases between the germline ends. The CDR3 covers 13 residues. The DNA for the CDR3 is TGTGCCTGGAGTCCGGGGTCGGATTCACCCCTCCACTTT. This sequence encodes CAWSPGSDSPLHF. The entire variable domain, with the rest obtained from reference TRBV30 and TRBJ1-6, is as follows: SQTIHQWPATLVQPVGSPLSLECTVEGTSNPNLYWYRQAAGRGLQLLFYSVGIGQISSEVPQNLSASRPQDRQFILSSKKLLLSDSGFYLCAWSPGSDSPLHFGNGTRLTVT.

The chain couples TRBV12-5 to TRBJ2-3; 7 bases agree with TRBD1. V was pared by 6 bases and J by 1 base, with 10 bases of the junction left unmatched. The CDR3 extends over 16 amino acids. Germline-derived CDR1 and CDR2 are LGHNT and FRNRAP. The CDR3 spells CASGKGAVSGTDTQYF. The CDR3 nucleotides are TGTGCTAGTGGAAAGGGGGCTGTGAGCGGCACAGATACGCAGTATTTT.

CDR3 region: CASSPEDRGHSPLHF. CDR3 nucleotide sequence: TGTGCCAGCAGCCCCGAGGACAGGGGGCATTCACCCCTCCACTTT. This chain connects TRBV11-2 to TRBJ1-6; 11 bases match TRBD1. Germline V gene sequence: CDR1 SGHAT, CDR2 FQNNGV. J lost 8 bases, V lost 5 bases, and 5 bases had no gene match. The CDR3 extends over 15 amino acids.

In its sample, this clone was seen once. This chain links TRBV19 with TRBJ1-4; 7 positions agree with TRBD1. Germline V lookup: CDR1 LNHDA, CDR2 SQIVND (reference sequence). The ends lost 3 bases at V and 2 bases at J; junction bases unmatched: 15. The CDR3 is 19 residues long. DNA of the CDR3: TGTGCCAGTAGTATCTCAGCAGGGGGTAGTTCGGCGACTAATGAAAAACTGTTTTTT. It specifies CASSISAGGSSATNEKLFF.

The CDR3 sequence is CASSLLVGGFNEQFF. CDR3 sequence (DNA): TGTGCCAGCAGCCTTCTGGTGGGGGGGTTCAATGAGCAGTTCTTC. The chain uses TRBV7-3 and TRBJ2-1, with 7 bases that match TRBD2. The CDR3 totals 15 residues. The germline gives CDR1 SGHTA, CDR2 FQGTGA. The J segment lost 6 bases and the V segment lost 5 bases, leaving 10 bases of the junction unmatched.

The chain joins TRBV28 to TRBJ2-5; D may be TRBD2 (5 bases). Trimming cost V 7 bases and J 5 bases, with 17 bases left between them. The CDR3 length is 14 residues. Germline V gives CDR1 MDHEN, CDR2 SYDVKM. CDR3 coding DNA: TGTGCCAGCACCCGACTAACGAGAACGGAGACCCAGTACTTC. Residues: CASTRLTRTETQYF.

V is TRBV28 and J is TRBJ1-4, with 7 bases identical to TRBD1. This CDR3 is built from 14 residues. Trimming removed 10 bases from V and 4 bases from J; junction bases left unmatched: 9. The germline gives CDR1 MDHEN, CDR2 SYDVKM. CDR3 sequence (DNA): TGTGCCATCGGTCGGGACAGCCTTAATGAAAAACTGTTTTTT. Protein: CAIGRDSLNEKLFF.

V usage is TRBV9 and J usage is TRBJ2-1; 11 nucleotides agree with TRBD2. Trimming took 3 bases from V and 7 from J; bases not matched to a gene: 12. Germline V gene sequence: CDR1 SGDLS, CDR2 YYNGEE. This CDR3 has 17 residues. The CDR3 sequence is CASSEGLLAGGLNEQFF. CDR3 nucleotide sequence: TGTGCCAGCAGCGAGGGACTCTTAGCGGGGGGGTTGAATGAGCAGTTCTTC.

This clone was observed a single time. The J gene is TRBJ1-5, the V gene TRBV6-2 or TRBV6-3, with D unclear. The CDR3 sequence is 14 residues long. V dropped 5 bases and J dropped 4 bases, with 12 bases sitting between them. CDR1 is MNHEY, CDR2 SVGEGT, per germline. CDR3 coding DNA: TGTGCCAGCAGTACAGTTAGGCGAAATCAGCCCCAGCATTTT. Its translation: CASSTVRRNQPQHF.

The gene calls are TRBV12-3 or TRBV12-4 and TRBJ1-2, with D perhaps TRBD1 (5 bases). CDR3 length equals 12 residues. Trimming stripped 3 bases from V and 8 bases from J, with 10 bases between. For the CDR3, the DNA is TGTGCCAGCAGTTTGCAGGGTGGAGGCTACACCTTC. Residues: CASSLQGGGYTF.

V is TRBV2 and J is TRBJ1-1; D is possibly TRBD1 (6 bases). Per germline, CDR1 SNHLY and CDR2 FYNNEI. V was shortened by 5 bases and J by 1 base, with 8 bases between the two germline ends. The CDR3 consists of 13 residues. In DNA form, the CDR3 reads TGTGCCAGCAGTCAACAGGGGAACACTGAAGCTTTCTTT. Amino acids: CASSQQGNTEAFF.

V and J are TRBV6-5 and TRBJ1-1; D ambiguous. The V end was cut by 0 bases, the J end by 0 bases, with 8 bases between. The length of the CDR3 is 15 residues. CDR1 is MNHEY and CDR2 is SVGAGI in the germline V gene. CDR3 residues: CASSYSVDMNTEAFF. CDR3 nucleotides: TGTGCCAGCAGTTACTCCGTAGACATGAACACTGAAGCTTTCTTT.

The V and J genes are TRBV18 and TRBJ1-5; 9 bases agree with TRBD1. The ends lost 6 bases at V and 2 bases at J; junction bases unmatched: 5. Germline V gives CDR1 KGHSH, CDR2 LQKENI. There are 15 residues in the CDR3. The CDR3 reads CASSQGQGGNQPQHF. The DNA of the CDR3 is TGTGCCAGCTCCCAGGGACAGGGAGGCAATCAGCCCCAGCATTTT.

This chain joins TRBV6-5 and TRBJ1-5, with a possible D match to TRBD1 (6 bases). The CDR3 is made up of 15 amino acids. V was trimmed by 10 bases and J by 0 bases, leaving 16 bases between them. In germline, CDR1 is MNHEY, CDR2 SVGAGI. The CDR3, as DNA: TGTGCCATCAAAGAGTCAGGGGATAGCAATCAGCCCCAGCATTTT. Its protein is CAIKESGDSNQPQHF.

This clone came up a few times. This sequence joins TRBV2 and TRBJ2-1; 9 bases align to TRBD1. The junction had 8 bases not matched to a gene; V was cut back by 8 bases and J by 3 bases. The CDR3 length is 15 residues. Per germline, CDR1 SNHLY and CDR2 FYNNEI. CDR3 protein: CASDTSGQGYNEQFF. CDR3 DNA sequence: TGTGCCAGCGATACTTCGGGACAGGGCTACAATGAGCAGTTCTTC.

The chain links TRBV18 to TRBJ1-5; TRBD1 matches at 7 bases. CDR3 length: 15 residues. V lost 6 bases, J lost 5 bases, and 10 bases stayed unmatched. From germline, CDR1 is KGHSH and CDR2 LQKENI. CDR3 loop: CASSRETGNDQPQHF. CDR3 DNA: TGTGCCAGCTCCCGAGAGACAGGGAATGATCAGCCCCAGCATTTT.

This chain joins TRBV19 and TRBJ1-5; a possible D gene is TRBD1 (6 bases). Germline V gene sequence: CDR1 LNHDA, CDR2 SQIVND (reference sequence). The CDR3 runs 14 residues. The V end lost 6 bases, the J end lost 3 bases, and 12 bases lay between the germline ends. CDR3 loop: CASSGQSPNQPQHF. The CDR3 DNA follows: TGTGCCAGTAGCGGACAGTCCCCCAATCAGCCCCAGCATTTT.

The chain carries TRBV7-2 and TRBJ2-4; the D gene is possibly TRBD1 (6 bases). The CDR3 is made up of 14 amino acids. Germline V gene sequence: CDR1 SGHTA, CDR2 FQGNSA. V lost 4 bases, J lost 6 bases, and 13 bases lay in between. The CDR3 sequence: CASSSSQGGNIQYF. For the CDR3, the DNA is TGTGCCAGCAGCTCCTCACAGGGTGGAAACATTCAGTACTTC. Full variable domain (remainder filled in from reference TRBV7-2 and TRBJ2-4): GAGVSQSPSNKVTEKGKDVELRCDPISGHTALYWYRQSLGQGLEFLIYFQGNSAPDKSGLPSDRFSAERTGGSVSTLTIQRTQQEDSAVYLCASSSSQGGNIQYFGAGTRLSVL.

This chain links TRBV15 with TRBJ1-1, with unresolved D. V was shortened by 4 bases and J by 0 bases, with 6 bases between the two germline ends. This CDR3 is built from 13 residues. CDR1 and CDR2 from the germline V gene are LNHNV and YYDKDF (reference sequence). This CDR3 is CATSIALNTEAFF. CDR3 nucleotide sequence: TGTGCCACCAGCATAGCACTGAACACTGAAGCTTTCTTT.

The chain combines TRBV30 with TRBJ2-3; TRBD2 matches 7 bases. With V trimmed by 3 bases and J by 0 bases, 6 bases remained unmatched. Per germline, CDR1 GTSNPN and CDR2 SVGIG (reference sequence). The CDR3 has 15 residues. The CDR3, as DNA: TGTGCCTGGAGCTTTGGGAGGGTGAGCACAGATACGCAGTATTTT. Its protein product is CAWSFGRVSTDTQYF.